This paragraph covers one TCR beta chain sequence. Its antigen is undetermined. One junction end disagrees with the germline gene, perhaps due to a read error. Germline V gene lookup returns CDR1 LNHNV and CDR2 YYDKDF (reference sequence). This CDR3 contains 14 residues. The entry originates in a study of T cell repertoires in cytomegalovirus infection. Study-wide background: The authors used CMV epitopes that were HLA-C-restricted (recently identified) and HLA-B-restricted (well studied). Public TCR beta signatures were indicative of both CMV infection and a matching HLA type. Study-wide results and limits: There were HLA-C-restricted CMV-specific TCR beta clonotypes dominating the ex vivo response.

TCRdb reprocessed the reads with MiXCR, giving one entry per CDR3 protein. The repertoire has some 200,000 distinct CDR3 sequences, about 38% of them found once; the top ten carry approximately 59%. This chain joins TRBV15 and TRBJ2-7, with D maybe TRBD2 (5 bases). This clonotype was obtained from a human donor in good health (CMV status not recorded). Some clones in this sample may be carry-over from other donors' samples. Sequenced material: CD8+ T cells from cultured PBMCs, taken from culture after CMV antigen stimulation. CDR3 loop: CTTSRIATSYEQYF. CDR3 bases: TGTACCACCAGCAGGATAGCGACGTCCTACGAGCAGTACTTC.